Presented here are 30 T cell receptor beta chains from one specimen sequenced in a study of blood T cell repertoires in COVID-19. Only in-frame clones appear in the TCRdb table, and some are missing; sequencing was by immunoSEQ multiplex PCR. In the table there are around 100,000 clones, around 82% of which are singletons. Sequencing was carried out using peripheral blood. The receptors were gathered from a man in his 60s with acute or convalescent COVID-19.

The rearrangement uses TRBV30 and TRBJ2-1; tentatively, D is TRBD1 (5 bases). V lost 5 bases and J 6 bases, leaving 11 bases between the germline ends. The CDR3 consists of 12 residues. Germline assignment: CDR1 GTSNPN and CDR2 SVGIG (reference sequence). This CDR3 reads CAWQGLGNEQFF. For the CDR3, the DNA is TGTGCCTGGCAGGGTCTCGGCAATGAGCAGTTCTTC.

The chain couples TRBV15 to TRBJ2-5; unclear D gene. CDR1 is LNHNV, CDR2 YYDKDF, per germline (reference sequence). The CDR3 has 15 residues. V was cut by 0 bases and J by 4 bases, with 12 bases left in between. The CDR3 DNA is TGTGCCACCAGCAGAGAAGAAATGGTGAGAGAGACCCAGTACTTC. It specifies CATSREEMVRETQYF.

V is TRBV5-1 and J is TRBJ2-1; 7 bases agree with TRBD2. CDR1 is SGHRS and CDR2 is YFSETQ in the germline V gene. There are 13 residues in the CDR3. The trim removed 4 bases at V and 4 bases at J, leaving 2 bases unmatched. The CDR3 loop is CASSREGYNEQFF. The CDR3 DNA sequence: TGCGCCAGCAGCAGGGAGGGATACAATGAGCAGTTCTTC.

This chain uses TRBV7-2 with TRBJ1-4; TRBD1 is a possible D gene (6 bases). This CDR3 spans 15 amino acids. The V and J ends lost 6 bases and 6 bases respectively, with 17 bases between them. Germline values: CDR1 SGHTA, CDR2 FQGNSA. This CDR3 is CASSQRGGGDEKLFF. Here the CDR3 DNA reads TGTGCCAGCAGTCAACGGGGAGGGGGGGATGAAAAACTGTTTTTT.

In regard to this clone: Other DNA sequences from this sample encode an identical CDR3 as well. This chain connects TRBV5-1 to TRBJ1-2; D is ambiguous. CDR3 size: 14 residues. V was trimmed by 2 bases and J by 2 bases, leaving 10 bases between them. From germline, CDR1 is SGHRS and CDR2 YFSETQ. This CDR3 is CASSFGGENYGYTF. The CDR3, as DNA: TGCGCCAGCAGCTTTGGAGGAGAGAACTATGGCTACACCTTC.

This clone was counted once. DNA of the CDR3: TGTGCCAGCAGCCCTCGCGACAGAGCTTACGAGCAGTACTTC. The encoded protein is CASSPRDRAYEQYF. The genes are TRBV4-2 and TRBJ2-7; D perhaps matches TRBD1 (5 bases). Germline CDR1 and CDR2: LGHNA and YNFKEQ. CDR3 length: 14 residues. Trimming took 4 bases from V and 4 from J, leaving 14 bases between them.

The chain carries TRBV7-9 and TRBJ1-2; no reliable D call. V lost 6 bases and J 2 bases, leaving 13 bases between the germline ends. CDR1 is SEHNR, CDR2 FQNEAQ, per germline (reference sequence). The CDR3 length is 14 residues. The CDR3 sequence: CASSSGIFNYGYTF. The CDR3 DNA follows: TGTGCCAGCAGTTCCGGGATCTTCAACTATGGCTACACCTTC.

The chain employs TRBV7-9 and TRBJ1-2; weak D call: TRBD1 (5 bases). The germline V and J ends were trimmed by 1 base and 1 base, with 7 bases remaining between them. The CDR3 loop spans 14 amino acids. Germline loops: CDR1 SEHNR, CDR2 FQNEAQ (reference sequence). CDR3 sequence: CASSLGGSNYGYTF. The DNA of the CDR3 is TGTGCCAGCAGCTTAGGGGGCAGTAACTATGGCTACACCTTC.

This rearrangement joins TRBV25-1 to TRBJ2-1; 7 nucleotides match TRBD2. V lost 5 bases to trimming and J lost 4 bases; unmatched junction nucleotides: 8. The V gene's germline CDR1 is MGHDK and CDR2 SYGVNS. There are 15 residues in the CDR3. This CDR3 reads CASSFGLADYNEQFF. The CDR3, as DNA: TGTGCCAGCAGTTTTGGTCTAGCGGATTACAATGAGCAGTTCTTC.

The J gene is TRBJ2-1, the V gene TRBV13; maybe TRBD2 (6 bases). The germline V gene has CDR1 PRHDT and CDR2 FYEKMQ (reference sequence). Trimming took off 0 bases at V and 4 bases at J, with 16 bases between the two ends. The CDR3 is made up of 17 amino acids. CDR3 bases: TGTGCCAGCAGCTTAGGACCGGGAGTTGGGGGATACAATGAGCAGTTCTTC. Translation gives CASSLGPGVGGYNEQFF.

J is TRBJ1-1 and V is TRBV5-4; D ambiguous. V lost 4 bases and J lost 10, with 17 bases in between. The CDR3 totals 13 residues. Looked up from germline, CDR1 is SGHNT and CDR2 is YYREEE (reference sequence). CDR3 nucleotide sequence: TGTGCCAGCAGCCTAGGAGGGAACCTAGGAGCTTTCTTT. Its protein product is CASSLGGNLGAFF. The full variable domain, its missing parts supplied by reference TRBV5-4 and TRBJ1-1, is ETGVTQSPTHLIKTRGQQVTLRCSSQSGHNTVSWYQQALGQGPQFIFQYYREEENGRGNFPPRFSGLQFPNYSSELNVNALELDDSALYLCASSLGGNLGAFFGQGTRLTVV.

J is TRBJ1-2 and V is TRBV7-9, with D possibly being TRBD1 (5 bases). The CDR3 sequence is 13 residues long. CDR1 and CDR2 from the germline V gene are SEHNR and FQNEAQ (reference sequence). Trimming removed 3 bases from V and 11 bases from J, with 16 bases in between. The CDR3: CASSFRAGRWYTF. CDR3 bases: TGTGCCAGCAGCTTTAGGGCAGGGCGATGGTACACCTTC.

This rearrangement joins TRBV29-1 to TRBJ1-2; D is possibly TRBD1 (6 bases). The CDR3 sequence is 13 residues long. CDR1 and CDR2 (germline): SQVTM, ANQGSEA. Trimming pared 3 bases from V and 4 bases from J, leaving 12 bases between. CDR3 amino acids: CSVEGGGGYGYTF. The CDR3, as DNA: TGCAGCGTTGAGGGAGGGGGAGGCTATGGCTACACCTTC. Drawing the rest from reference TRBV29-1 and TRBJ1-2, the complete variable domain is SAVISQKPSRDICQRGTSLTIQCQVDSQVTMMFWYRQQPGQSLTLIATANQGSEATYESGFVIDKFPISRPNLTFSTLTVSNMSPEDSSIYLCSVEGGGGYGYTFGSGTRLTVV.

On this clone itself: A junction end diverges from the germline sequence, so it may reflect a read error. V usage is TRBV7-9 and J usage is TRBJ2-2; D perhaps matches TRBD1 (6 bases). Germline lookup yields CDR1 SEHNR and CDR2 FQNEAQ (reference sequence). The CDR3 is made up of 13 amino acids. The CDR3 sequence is CVPGQGNTGELFF. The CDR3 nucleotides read TGCGTCCCGGGACAAGGCAACACCGGGGAGCTGTTTTTT.

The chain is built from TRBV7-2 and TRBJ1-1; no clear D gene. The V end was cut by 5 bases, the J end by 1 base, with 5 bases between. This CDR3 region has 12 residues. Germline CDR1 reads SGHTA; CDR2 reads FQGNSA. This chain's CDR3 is CASSRGNTEAFF. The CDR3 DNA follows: TGTGCCAGCAGCCGAGGGAACACTGAAGCTTTCTTT. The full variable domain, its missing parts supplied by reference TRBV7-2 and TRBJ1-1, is GAGVSQSPSNKVTEKGKDVELRCDPISGHTALYWYRQSLGQGLEFLIYFQGNSAPDKSGLPSDRFSAERTGGSVSTLTIQRTQQEDSAVYLCASSRGNTEAFFGQGTRLTVV.

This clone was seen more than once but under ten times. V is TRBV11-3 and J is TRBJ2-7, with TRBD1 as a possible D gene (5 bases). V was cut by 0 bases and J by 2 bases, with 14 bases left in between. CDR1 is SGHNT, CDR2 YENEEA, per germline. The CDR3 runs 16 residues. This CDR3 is CASSLDGAHRAYEQYF. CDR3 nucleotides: TGTGCCAGCAGCTTAGATGGGGCACACCGTGCCTACGAGCAGTACTTC.

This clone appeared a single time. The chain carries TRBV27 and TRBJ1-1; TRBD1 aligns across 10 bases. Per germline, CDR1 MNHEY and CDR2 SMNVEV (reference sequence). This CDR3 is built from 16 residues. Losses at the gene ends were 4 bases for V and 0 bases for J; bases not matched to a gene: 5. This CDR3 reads CASSSDRGRMNTEAFF. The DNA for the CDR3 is TGTGCCAGCAGTTCCGACAGGGGGCGGATGAACACTGAAGCTTTCTTT.

CDR3 sequence: CASSIGSQRNTQYF. In DNA, the CDR3 is TGTGCCAGTAGTATAGGTAGCCAACGGAATACGCAGTATTTT. V is TRBV19 and J is TRBJ2-3, with D unresolved. Germline assignment: CDR1 LNHDA and CDR2 SQIVND (reference sequence). Trimming left V 1 base short and J 7 bases short, with 12 bases between. This CDR3 is 14 amino acids long.

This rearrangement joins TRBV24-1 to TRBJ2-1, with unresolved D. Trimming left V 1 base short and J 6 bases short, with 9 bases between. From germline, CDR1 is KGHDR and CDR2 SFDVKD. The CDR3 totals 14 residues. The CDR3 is CATSDLTLGNEQFF. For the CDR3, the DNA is TGTGCCACCAGTGATTTAACCCTAGGCAATGAGCAGTTCTTC.

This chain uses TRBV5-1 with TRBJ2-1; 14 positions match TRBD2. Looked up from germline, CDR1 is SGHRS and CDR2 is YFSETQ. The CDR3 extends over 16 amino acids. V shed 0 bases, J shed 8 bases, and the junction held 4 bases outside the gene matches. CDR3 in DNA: TGCGCCAGCAGCTTGGGACTAGCGGGGGGGCAGGATGAGCAGTTCTTC. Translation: CASSLGLAGGQDEQFF.

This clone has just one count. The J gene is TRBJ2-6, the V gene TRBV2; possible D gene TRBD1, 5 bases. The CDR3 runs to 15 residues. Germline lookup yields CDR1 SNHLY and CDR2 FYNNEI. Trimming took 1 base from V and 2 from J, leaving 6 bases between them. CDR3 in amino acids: CASSEGGAGANVLTF. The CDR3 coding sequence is TGTGCCAGCAGTGAAGGGGGCGCTGGGGCCAACGTCCTGACTTTC.

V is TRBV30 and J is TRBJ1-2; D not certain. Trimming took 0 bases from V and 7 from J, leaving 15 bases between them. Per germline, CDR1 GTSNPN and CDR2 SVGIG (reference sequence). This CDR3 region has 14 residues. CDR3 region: CAWSVGTISSGYTF. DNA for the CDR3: TGTGCCTGGAGTGTTGGCACCATATCTAGTGGCTACACCTTC.

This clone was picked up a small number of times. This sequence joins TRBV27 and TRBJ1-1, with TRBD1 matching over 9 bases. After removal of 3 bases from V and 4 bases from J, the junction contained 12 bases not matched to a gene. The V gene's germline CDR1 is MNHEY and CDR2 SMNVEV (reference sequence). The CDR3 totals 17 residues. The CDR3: CASSFRPGQGRGTEAFF. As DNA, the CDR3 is TGTGCCAGCAGTTTTCGACCGGGACAGGGTAGAGGCACTGAAGCTTTCTTT.

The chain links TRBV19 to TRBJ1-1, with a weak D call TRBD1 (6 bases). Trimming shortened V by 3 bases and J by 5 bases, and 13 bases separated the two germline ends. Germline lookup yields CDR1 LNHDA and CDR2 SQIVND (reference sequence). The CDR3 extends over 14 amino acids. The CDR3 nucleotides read TGTGCCAGTAGTATCTCCACAGGGAGTACTGAAGCTTTCTTT. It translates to CASSISTGSTEAFF.

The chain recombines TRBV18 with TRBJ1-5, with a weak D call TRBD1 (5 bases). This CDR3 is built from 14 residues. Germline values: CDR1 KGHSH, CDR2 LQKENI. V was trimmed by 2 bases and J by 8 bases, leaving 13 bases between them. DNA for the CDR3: TGTGCCAGCTCACCAAACGGGGGAGAAGAGCCCCAGCATTTT. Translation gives CASSPNGGEEPQHF.

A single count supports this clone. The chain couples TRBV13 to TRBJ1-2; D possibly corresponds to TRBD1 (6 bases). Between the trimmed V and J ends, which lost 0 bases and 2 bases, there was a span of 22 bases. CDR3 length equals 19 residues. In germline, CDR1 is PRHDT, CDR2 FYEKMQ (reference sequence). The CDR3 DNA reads TGTGCCAGCAGCTTAGGGGGGGCCTTCGGTCGACAGATAAACTATGGCTACACCTTC. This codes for CASSLGGAFGRQINYGYTF. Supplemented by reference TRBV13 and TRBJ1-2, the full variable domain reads AAGVIQSPRHLIKEKRETATLKCYPIPRHDTVYWYQQGPGQDPQFLISFYEKMQSDKGSIPDRFSAQQFSDYHSELNMSSLELGDSALYFCASSLGGAFGRQINYGYTFGSGTRLTVV.

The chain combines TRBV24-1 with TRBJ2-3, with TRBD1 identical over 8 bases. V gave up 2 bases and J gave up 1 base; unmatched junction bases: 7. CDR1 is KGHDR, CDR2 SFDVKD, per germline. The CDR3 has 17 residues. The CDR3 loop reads CATSDSRTGWGTDTQYF. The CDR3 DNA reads TGTGCCACCAGTGATTCCAGGACAGGGTGGGGCACAGATACGCAGTATTTT.

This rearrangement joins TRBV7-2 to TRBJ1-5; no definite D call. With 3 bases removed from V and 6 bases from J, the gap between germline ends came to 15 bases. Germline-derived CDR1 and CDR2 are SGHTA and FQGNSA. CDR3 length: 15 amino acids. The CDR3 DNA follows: TGTGCCAGCAGCTTCGGAGGCGGAAGGAGTCAGCCCCAGCATTTT. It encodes CASSFGGGRSQPQHF. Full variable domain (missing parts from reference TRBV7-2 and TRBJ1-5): GAGVSQSPSNKVTEKGKDVELRCDPISGHTALYWYRQSLGQGLEFLIYFQGNSAPDKSGLPSDRFSAERTGGSVSTLTIQRTQQEDSAVYLCASSFGGGRSQPQHFGDGTRLSIL.

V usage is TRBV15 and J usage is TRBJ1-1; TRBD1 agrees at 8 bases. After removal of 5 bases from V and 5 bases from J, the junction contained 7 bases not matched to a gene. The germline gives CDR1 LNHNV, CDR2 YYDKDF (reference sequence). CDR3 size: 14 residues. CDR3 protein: CATSPYRGKTEAFF. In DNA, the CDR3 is TGTGCCACCAGCCCGTACAGGGGGAAGACTGAAGCTTTCTTT.

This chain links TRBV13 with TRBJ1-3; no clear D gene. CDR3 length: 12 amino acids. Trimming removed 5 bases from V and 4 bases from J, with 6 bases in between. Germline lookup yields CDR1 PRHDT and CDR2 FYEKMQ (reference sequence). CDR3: CASSPRGNTIYF. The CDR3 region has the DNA TGTGCCAGCAGCCCCCGGGGAAACACCATATATTTT. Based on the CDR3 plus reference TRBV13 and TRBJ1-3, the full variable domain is AAGVIQSPRHLIKEKRETATLKCYPIPRHDTVYWYQQGPGQDPQFLISFYEKMQSDKGSIPDRFSAQQFSDYHSELNMSSLELGDSALYFCASSPRGNTIYFGEGSWLTVV.